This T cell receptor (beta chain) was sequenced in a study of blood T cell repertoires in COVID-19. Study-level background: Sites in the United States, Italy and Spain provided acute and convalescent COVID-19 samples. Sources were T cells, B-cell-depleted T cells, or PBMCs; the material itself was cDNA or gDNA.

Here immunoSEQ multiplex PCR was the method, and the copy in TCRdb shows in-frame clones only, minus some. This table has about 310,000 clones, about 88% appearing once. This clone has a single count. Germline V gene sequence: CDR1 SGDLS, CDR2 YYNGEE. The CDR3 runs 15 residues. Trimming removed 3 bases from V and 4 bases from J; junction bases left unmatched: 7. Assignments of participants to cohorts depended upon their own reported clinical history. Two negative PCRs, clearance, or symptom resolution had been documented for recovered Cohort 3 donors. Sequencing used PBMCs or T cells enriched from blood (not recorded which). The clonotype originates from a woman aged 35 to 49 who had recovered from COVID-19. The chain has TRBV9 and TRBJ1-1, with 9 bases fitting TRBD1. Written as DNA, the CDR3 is TGTGCCAGCAGCGATTCACAGGGGGCGATCACTGAAGCTTTCTTT. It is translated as CASSDSQGAITEAFF.